Sequencing of this TCR beta chain was carried out in a study of monozygotic twins with inflammatory bowel disease (dated by TCRdb to about 2019). Regarding the complete study: The complete study included roughly 30 monozygotic twin pairs: 19 IBD-discordant Danish pairs and nine German pairs, of which four were IBD-concordant and five were IBD-discordant. The search for disease-associated traits relied mainly on comparing IBD patients with their genetically identical healthy co-twins within discordant pairs. Each individual had, on average, about 151 000 unique TCRalpha sequences and 181 000 unique TCRbeta sequences available for analysis.

The receptor library was made with 5' RACE. Each TCR library was prepared from about 3.5 ug of total RNA. For each sample, cDNA was synthesized in eight separate reactions using SMARTScribe reverse transcriptase. During cDNA synthesis, template switching introduced unique molecular identifiers that contained a 6-nucleotide sample barcode. TCRalpha and TCRbeta cDNA was amplified by two nested PCRs of 16 and 9 cycles, with bead purification after each PCR. Before amplification, the cDNA was treated with uracil DNA-glycosylase and purified using the QIAquick PCR purification kit. The second PCR added Illumina TruSeq-compatible adapters along with sample-specific barcodes. Library quality and concentration were assessed using TapeStation and Qubit, and approximately 5 ng of each library was pooled. Sequencing of the pooled libraries was done on an Illumina HiSeq2500 single-index Rapid Run using custom sequencing primers and 2 x 100 bp reads. The study's own analysis went as follows. MiGEC version 1.2.6 was used for UMI-based consensus assembly to correct PCR and sequencing errors. MiXCR version 2.1.1 was used to carry out V(D)J alignment, clonotype assembly and CDR3 extraction. To normalise gene usage, clonotype sharing and MAIT/NKT TCR abundance, the analysis used the top 1000, 10 000 and 20 000 clonotypes per sample. Diversity was computed as the inverse Simpson index with the vegan R package after downsampling to 27 000 UMIs. Paired Mann-Whitney U tests on discordant twin pairs were used, with Benjamini-Hochberg multiple-testing correction. TCRdb reprocessed the reads and lists each CDR3 protein sequence as a single entry, with no DNA. The V and J calls shown here were made by TCRdb, not taken from the authors' results. The table for this sample lists approximately 140,000 distinct CDR3 sequences. The top ten constitute roughly 2.5% of the sample.

Reading the germline V gene gives CDR1 KGHSH and CDR2 LQKENI. From the cysteine through the phenylalanine, the CDR3 covers 18 amino acids. The protein alone is recorded here. Regarding this clonotype: Its antigen remains unidentified.

Study-level results and caveats: Because patients received different immunosuppressive treatments, the repertoires may have picked up extra background noise and variability between individuals. No difference in repertoire similarity was observed between concordant and discordant twins, possibly owing to limited statistical power. The analysis was unable to tell apart different T cell subtypes. Compared with healthy twins, IBD patients had fewer clonotypes in common with other individuals, a difference most pronounced in patients showing signs of disease activity. The results gave no support for a single strong signal or clonotype linked to IBD. IBD patients had lower TCRbeta repertoire diversity, measured by the inverse Simpson index, than their healthy co-twins.

From each donor, a 2.5 ml peripheral blood sample was collected into PAXgene tubes and kept at -80 degrees C. Total RNA was isolated from whole blood with the PAXgene blood miRNA kit on an automated QIAcube, without T cell sorting. Peripheral blood from monozygotic twin pairs concordant or discordant for inflammatory bowel disease was subjected to deep TCRalpha and TCRbeta repertoire profiling with unique molecular barcoding. Smoking habits were recorded for all twin pairs, with individuals classified as current, former or never smokers. The rearrangement combines TRBV18 with TRBJ2-6; the D call from TCRdb, TRBD2, cannot be confirmed without DNA. The sequence came from a human donor with ulcerative colitis or Crohn's disease, or a healthy co-twin of an affected twin (not recorded which). The sequencing input was blood. CDR3 region: CASSPTGTGTAGANVLTF.